These 13 T cell receptor beta chains were sequenced from one sample in a study of blood T cells in healthy people across ages (dated by TCRdb to the mid-2010s). Libraries were built with 5' RACE. For sequencing, an Illumina HiSeq 2500 was employed. A second roughly 6 to 12 cycle PCR used a sample-barcoded 5' primer and a J-beta primer mix. In-frame beta chains were kept once TCRdb had trimmed the public reads at Q25 with fastp and called clones with MiXCR. Here each entry gathers all rows of one CDR3 protein and keeps the most common genes and DNA. The sample has around 800,000 distinct CDR3 sequences on record, roughly 24% of them singletons. The leading ten clones occupy 3% of the sample. The same sample was also used in a study of T cells of mothers and their children.

The sample consisted of blood. These TCRs come from a boy aged 5-17 years in good health.

CDR3 nucleotides: TGCGCCAGCAGCTTGGTAGGATTATCTGGCACTGAAGCTTTCTTT. As protein: CASSLVGLSGTEAFF. The genes are TRBV5-1 and TRBJ1-1; D ambiguous. Germline CDR1 SGHRS, CDR2 YFSETQ. The CDR3 runs to 15 residues. V lost 0 bases to trimming and J lost 4 bases, with 13 bases between them.

This chain connects TRBV5-1 to TRBJ1-4; D is possibly TRBD1 (5 bases). The V gene's germline CDR1 is SGHRS and CDR2 YFSETQ. Between the trimmed V and J ends, which lost 0 bases and 5 bases, there was a span of 14 bases. The CDR3 spans 16 residues. CDR3 region: CASSLVGGAPNEKLFF. CDR3 DNA sequence: TGCGCCAGCAGCTTGGTCGGCGGGGCTCCAAATGAAAAACTGTTTTTT.

This clonotype has more than one count but fewer than ten. This rearrangement joins TRBV27 to TRBJ1-1; D gene ambiguous. The CDR3 loop spans 13 amino acids. Germline CDR1 and CDR2: MNHEY and SMNVEV (reference sequence). V gave up 1 base and J gave up 1 base, with 4 bases separating them. DNA for the CDR3: TGTGCCAGCAGTTTATTTCAGAACACTGAAGCTTTCTTT. It is translated as CASSLFQNTEAFF.

The chain employs TRBV9 and TRBJ2-5, with TRBD2 as a possible D gene (7 bases). Trimming removed 5 bases at V and 4 bases at J, with 15 bases between. The CDR3 consists of 14 residues. Per the germline V gene, CDR1 is SGDLS and CDR2 is YYNGEE. The CDR3 reads CASSRGGKGETQYF. The DNA for the CDR3 is TGTGCCAGCAGTCGCGGGGGCAAGGGAGAGACCCAGTACTTC.

This sequence joins TRBV29-1 and TRBJ2-5; 8 bases match TRBD2. The V segment lost 7 bases and the J segment 7 bases; nucleotides outside the gene matches: 8. Per germline, CDR1 SQVTM and CDR2 ANQGSEA. This CDR3 is built from 12 residues. The CDR3 spells CSASDGRGTQYF. Here the CDR3 DNA reads TGCAGCGCTTCCGACGGGAGGGGGACCCAGTACTTC.

This clonotype was counted only a few times. V usage is TRBV7-3 and J usage is TRBJ2-1; D assignment may be TRBD1 or TRBD2 (7 bases each). Trimming pared 3 bases from V and 0 bases from J, leaving 15 bases between. CDR3 length: 17 residues. Germline V gene sequence: CDR1 SGHTA, CDR2 FQGTGA. The CDR3 sequence is CASSFNPGGASYNEQFF. The CDR3 DNA sequence: TGTGCCAGCAGCTTTAACCCAGGGGGGGCCTCCTACAATGAGCAGTTCTTC.

The gene calls are TRBV28 and TRBJ2-7; D ambiguous. Looked up from germline, CDR1 is MDHEN and CDR2 is SYDVKM. This CDR3 comprises 14 residues. Trimming cost V 5 bases and J 3 bases, with 14 bases left between them. The CDR3, as DNA: TGTGCCAGCAGTGGCCCAGAAAACAGCTACGAGCAGTACTTC. Amino acid sequence: CASSGPENSYEQYF.

This rearrangement joins TRBV4-1 to TRBJ1-5; unclear D gene. V was pared by 4 bases and J by 7 bases, with 14 bases between. This CDR3 has 14 residues. Per the germline V gene, CDR1 is MGHRA and CDR2 is YSYEKL. CDR3 protein: CASSRDLKRQPQHF. CDR3 coding DNA: TGCGCCAGCAGCCGAGATCTAAAAAGGCAGCCCCAGCATTTT.

J is TRBJ1-3 and V is TRBV28; D is ambiguous. The V gene's germline CDR1 is MDHEN and CDR2 SYDVKM. V was trimmed by 8 bases and J by 6 bases, leaving 14 bases between them. The CDR3 has 13 residues. The CDR3 DNA follows: TGTGCCAGCGCCCAGGCTAGGCAAAACACCATATATTTT. Residues: CASAQARQNTIYF.

The chain uses TRBV15 and TRBJ2-7, with D uncertain. The V end lost 5 bases, the J end lost 5 bases, and 13 bases lay between the germline ends. CDR3 length equals 13 residues. Germline loops: CDR1 LNHNV, CDR2 YYDKDF (reference sequence). The CDR3, as DNA: TGTGCCACCAGCCGTGCCAGAGGCGACGAGCAGTACTTC. This codes for CATSRARGDEQYF.

V is TRBV5-5 and J is TRBJ1-2, with TRBD1 as a possible D gene (6 bases). Germline V gene data show CDR1 as SGHKS and CDR2 as YYEKEE (reference sequence). V was cut by 3 bases and J by 8 bases, with 23 bases left in between. This CDR3 comprises 16 residues. The CDR3 sequence is CASSSSPGHTPEGYTF. The DNA of the CDR3 is TGTGCCAGCAGCTCGTCCCCGGGACACACACCGGAGGGCTACACCTTC. Filled out from reference TRBV5-5 and TRBJ1-2, the complete variable domain reads DAGVTQSPTHLIKTRGQQVTLRCSPISGHKSVSWYQQVLGQGPQFIFQYYEKEERGRGNFPDRFSARQFPNYSSELNVNALLLGDSALYLCASSSSPGHTPEGYTFGSGTRLTVV.

This clonotype showed up just a few times. J is TRBJ2-1 and V is TRBV28; 7 nucleotides agree with TRBD1. The J segment lost 9 bases and the V segment lost 10 bases, leaving 12 bases of the junction unmatched. In germline, CDR1 is MDHEN, CDR2 SYDVKM. The CDR3 length is 13 residues. The DNA of the CDR3 is TGTGCCACCAGGGGGAACTTATATAGTGAGCAGTTCTTC. Its translation: CATRGNLYSEQFF.

The chain recombines TRBV29-1 with TRBJ2-1, with D possibly TRBD2 on 5 matching bases. The J call may be in error: the DNA end matches TRBJ2-7 better. Germline V lookup: CDR1 SQVTM, CDR2 ANQGSEA. The CDR3 loop spans 12 amino acids. CDR3 DNA: TGCAGCGCACAGACTAAGCCCTACGAGCAGTACTTC. This sequence encodes CSAQTKPYEQYF.